The sequence of this TCR beta chain was determined in a study of blood T cell repertoires in COVID-19. In the study overall: PBMCs, B-cell-depleted T cells, or T cells were the source of the cDNA or gDNA that made up the material.

Data came from immunoSEQ multiplex PCR; TCRdb stores just in-frame clones and leaves some out. The sample gives approximately 120,000 clones, roughly 82% of which show up once; about 5.4% is in the top ten. The CDR3 is 17 amino acids. The V and J ends lost 4 bases and 2 bases, in that order; junction bases with no gene match: 8. Germline assignment: CDR1 SNHLY and CDR2 FYNNEI. Sequenced sample: peripheral blood. This TCR derives from a human donor in a cohort sampled during active COVID-19. The chain links TRBV2 to TRBJ1-5, with 10 bases matching TRBD1. CDR3 sequence reads: CASSGDRGGWGNQPQHF. The DNA for the CDR3 is TGTGCCAGCAGTGGGGACAGGGGCGGCTGGGGCAATCAGCCCCAGCATTTT. Variable domain in full (rest from reference TRBV2 and TRBJ1-5): EPEVTQTPSHQVTQMGQEVILRCVPISNHLYFYWYRQILGQKVEFLVSFYNNEISEKSEIFDDQFSVERPDGSNFTLKIRSTKLEDSAMYFCASSGDRGGWGNQPQHFGDGTRLSIL.